This TCR beta chain derives from a study of Ad26.COV2.S vaccination and SARS-CoV-2 variants. Study-wide findings and caveats: It was found that vaccine and placebo recipients had similar non-spike TCR breadth. The TCR-based breadth and depth measures might underestimate overall T cell responses. Those who received the vaccine showed greater spike-specific TCR breadth than those given placebo. Responses of spike-specific T cells (both CD8+ and CD4+) reportedly showed substantial breadth after vaccination.

Only one count was recorded for this clone. Its cognate antigen is unknown. V lost 5 bases to trimming and J lost 8 bases; unmatched junction nucleotides: 7. Germline V gives CDR1 MNHNY, CDR2 SVGAGI (reference sequence). This CDR3 region has 16 residues. Using immunoSEQ multiplex PCR, the repertoire was profiled, and TCRdb retains in-frame clones only, with some absent. The table includes over 85,000 clones, 80% detected once. The input for sequencing was peripheral blood, taken after recovery from COVID-19. The V gene is TRBV6-6, the J gene TRBJ2-1, with 15 positions matching TRBD2. The clonotype comes from a human donor who had recovered from COVID-19. The CDR3 nucleotides are TGTGCCAGCAGTGGCGGACTAGCGGGGGGGTACCATGAGCAGTTCTTC. It codes for CASSGGLAGGYHEQFF.